Presented here are 22 T cell receptor beta chains from one specimen sequenced in a study of beta chain features in type 1 diabetes. Points from the study as a whole: Within each of all four CD4+ subsets, Type 1 diabetes patients had TCRB CDR3s that were moderately but significantly shorter.

Their target antigens are unknown. Expressed TCRB transcripts got sequenced, as all isolated RNA was reverse transcribed. Assay: immunoSEQ multiplex PCR; the TCRdb copy retains only in-frame clones and omits some. The data contain about 650,000 clones, around 12% of them singletons. The sequenced sample was naive CD4+ T cells from blood. These receptors came from a man in his thirties or forties with type 1 diabetes.

This clone was picked up a small number of times. The chain combines TRBV18 with TRBJ1-4; 8 bases agree with TRBD1. The junction had 4 bases not matched to a gene; V was cut back by 6 bases and J by 4 bases. The germline V gene has CDR1 KGHSH and CDR2 LQKENI. The CDR3 runs 14 residues. This CDR3 is CASSRGQGNEKLFF. DNA of the CDR3: TGTGCCAGCTCCCGAGGACAGGGTAATGAAAAACTGTTTTTT.

The rearrangement joins TRBV4-3 to TRBJ1-1; D is unresolved. V shed 4 bases and J shed 0 bases, with 12 bases lying between them. CDR3 length equals 15 residues. The germline V gene has CDR1 LGHNA and CDR2 YSLEER. Here the CDR3 DNA reads TGCGCCAGCAGCCCCACTGCTCGTCTGAACACTGAAGCTTTCTTT. This encodes CASSPTARLNTEAFF.

This clone has only a few counts. This specimen includes other DNA sequences encoding the same CDR3. This chain uses TRBV29-1 with TRBJ2-4; D may be TRBD1 or TRBD2 (5 bases each). The CDR3 runs to 13 residues. V was trimmed by 6 bases and J by 8 bases, leaving 17 bases between them. The germline V gene has CDR1 SQVTM and CDR2 ANQGSEA. This CDR3 reads CSVGRGPGDIQYF. The CDR3 DNA is TGCAGCGTCGGTCGGGGCCCTGGGGACATTCAGTACTTC.

In this sample, this clone turned up a few times. The chain uses TRBV19 and TRBJ2-3, with D perhaps matching TRBD2 (5 bases). Germline values: CDR1 LNHDA, CDR2 SQIVND (reference sequence). This CDR3 has 16 residues. V shed 3 bases and J shed 5 bases, with 18 bases lying between them. CDR3 DNA: TGTGCCAGTAGTATGGCGTACAGTAGTGGAGGAGATACGCAGTATTTT. Translating gives CASSMAYSSGGDTQYF.

This clone was found a few times. The CDR3 DNA follows: TGTGCCAGCAGTTTGGGACAGCGGGCTGGAGAGACCCAGTACTTC. It is translated as CASSLGQRAGETQYF. The V gene is TRBV28, the J gene TRBJ2-5; tentatively, D is TRBD1 (7 bases). This CDR3 spans 15 amino acids. From germline, CDR1 is MDHEN and CDR2 SYDVKM. Trimming pared 3 bases from V and 4 bases from J, leaving 15 bases between.

The genes are TRBV30 and TRBJ1-4; possible D gene TRBD1, 5 bases. Looked up from germline, CDR1 is GTSNPN and CDR2 is SVGIG (reference sequence). This CDR3 has 13 residues. The ends were cut back, 2 bases at V and 7 bases at J, with 11 bases in the middle. For the CDR3, the DNA is TGTGCCTGGAGTAGGGACCGGAGTGAAAAACTGTTTTTT. Amino acids: CAWSRDRSEKLFF.

The V and J genes are TRBV5-1 and TRBJ1-4, with a possible D match to TRBD1 (5 bases). The CDR3 totals 15 residues. V lost 0 bases to trimming and J lost 2 bases, with 8 bases between them. Germline CDR1 is SGHRS and CDR2 is YFSETQ. The CDR3 DNA is TGCGCCAGCAGCTTGGTATCAGGGACTAATGAAAAACTGTTTTTT. The encoded protein is CASSLVSGTNEKLFF.

The J gene is TRBJ2-1, the V gene TRBV4-2, with a tentative D call TRBD1 (6 bases). Trimming shortened V by 3 bases and J by 5 bases, and 17 bases separated the two germline ends. This CDR3 has 16 amino acids. Germline V gene data show CDR1 as LGHNA and CDR2 as YNFKEQ. The CDR3 loop reads CASSQATGFRDNEQFF. CDR3 sequence (DNA): TGTGCCAGCAGCCAGGCTACAGGGTTCAGGGACAATGAGCAGTTCTTC.

This clone turned up a few times. The chain is built from TRBV5-4 and TRBJ2-3; 10 nucleotides match TRBD1. Germline CDR1 and CDR2: SGHNT and YYREEE (reference sequence). Losses at the gene ends were 5 bases for V and 4 bases for J; bases not matched to a gene: 4. This CDR3 has 14 amino acids. In DNA form, the CDR3 reads TGTGCCAGCAGGCGGGACAGGGGACCAGATACGCAGTATTTT. It specifies CASRRDRGPDTQYF. Full variable domain (missing parts from reference TRBV5-4 and TRBJ2-3): ETGVTQSPTHLIKTRGQQVTLRCSSQSGHNTVSWYQQALGQGPQFIFQYYREEENGRGNFPPRFSGLQFPNYSSELNVNALELDDSALYLCASRRDRGPDTQYFGPGTRLTVL.

The J gene is TRBJ1-1, the V gene TRBV18, with 7 bases lining up with TRBD1. In germline, CDR1 is KGHSH, CDR2 LQKENI. This CDR3 region has 15 residues. The J segment lost 3 bases and the V segment lost 0 bases, leaving 4 bases of the junction unmatched. CDR3 DNA sequence: TGTGCCAGCTCACCACCGGCAGGACAGGACACTGAAGCTTTCTTT. This translates into CASSPPAGQDTEAFF.

This clone was observed a few times. The chain employs TRBV5-8 and TRBJ1-2; possibly TRBD1 for D (6 bases). The CDR3 runs to 14 residues. Germline CDR1 and CDR2: SGHTS and YDEGEE. Trimming took off 1 base at V and 2 bases at J, with 9 bases between the two ends. The CDR3 bases are TGTGCCAGCAGCTTGACAGGGTCCAACTATGGCTACACCTTC. This translates into CASSLTGSNYGYTF. Full variable domain (missing parts from reference TRBV5-8 and TRBJ1-2): EAGVTQSPTHLIKTRGQQATLRCSPISGHTSVYWYQQALGLGLQFLLWYDEGEERNRGNFPPRFSGRQFPNYSSELNVNALELEDSALYLCASSLTGSNYGYTFGSGTRLTVV.

The chain links TRBV9 to TRBJ1-6, with 12 bases lining up with TRBD1. The CDR3 consists of 18 residues. V trimming: 3 bases; J trimming: 2 bases; junction bases outside the gene matches: 6. Germline V gives CDR1 SGDLS, CDR2 YYNGEE. The CDR3 DNA reads TGTGCCAGCAGCGAGGGACAGGGGGCCGGCACCTATAATTCACCCCTCCACTTT. Translated: CASSEGQGAGTYNSPLHF.

This clone has only a few counts. The V and J genes are TRBV6-5 and TRBJ2-1; the match to TRBD2 covers 7 bases. Germline values: CDR1 MNHEY, CDR2 SVGAGI. The CDR3 runs to 15 residues. V was pared by 6 bases and J by 6 bases, with 11 bases of the junction left unmatched. In DNA, the CDR3 is TGTGCCAGCAGACGGGACTACCGGGAGAGCAATGAGCAGTTCTTC. Its translation is CASRRDYRESNEQFF.

The chain combines TRBV29-1 with TRBJ1-1; D gene ambiguous. There are 12 residues in the CDR3. V lost 5 bases, J lost 3 bases, and 10 bases lay in between. CDR1 and CDR2 from the germline V gene are SQVTM and ANQGSEA. The CDR3 reads CSVRPPDTEAFF. DNA for the CDR3: TGCAGCGTTAGACCTCCCGACACTGAAGCTTTCTTT. The full variable domain, completed using reference TRBV29-1 and TRBJ1-1, is SAVISQKPSRDICQRGTSLTIQCQVDSQVTMMFWYRQQPGQSLTLIATANQGSEATYESGFVIDKFPISRPNLTFSTLTVSNMSPEDSSIYLCSVRPPDTEAFFGQGTRLTVV.

This clone was seen more than once but under ten times. Other nucleotide sequences in the sample specify the same CDR3. J is TRBJ2-2 and V is TRBV28; maybe TRBD2 (5 bases). V was cut by 6 bases and J by 4 bases, with 6 bases left in between. CDR1 is MDHEN, CDR2 SYDVKM, per germline. This CDR3 has 12 residues. The CDR3 DNA sequence: TGTGCCAGCAGCGGGGTCACCGGGGAGCTGTTTTTT. It is translated as CASSGVTGELFF.

This clone was seen a handful of times. V gene TRBV6-5 combines with J gene TRBJ1-2; D is unclear. The CDR3 covers 15 residues. CDR1 is MNHEY, CDR2 SVGAGI, per germline. Trimming pared 4 bases from V and 8 bases from J, leaving 20 bases between. CDR3 sequence reads: CASSSISSAAEGYTF. The CDR3 DNA is TGTGCCAGCAGTTCCATATCCTCGGCGGCTGAAGGCTACACCTTC.

The chain links TRBV7-2 to TRBJ2-2; 8 bases match TRBD2. The CDR3 loop spans 15 amino acids. In germline, CDR1 is SGHTA, CDR2 FQGNSA. V was pared by 4 bases and J by 6 bases, with 7 bases of the junction left unmatched. The CDR3 region has the DNA TGTGCCAGCAGCTCCCGGGAGGGATTCCCCGGGGAGCTGTTTTTT. Translating gives CASSSREGFPGELFF.

The CDR3 spells CAISEEGGSYEQYF. The DNA for the CDR3 is TGTGCCATCAGTGAGGAAGGCGGGTCCTACGAGCAGTACTTC. The chain employs TRBV10-3 and TRBJ2-7; perhaps TRBD2 as D (5 bases). Deletions cut 2 bases from V and 1 base from J, with 9 bases between. The CDR3 length is 14 residues. The V gene's germline CDR1 is ENHRY and CDR2 SYGVKD.

This rearrangement joins TRBV11-2 to TRBJ2-7; perhaps TRBD2 as D (6 bases). CDR1 is SGHAT, CDR2 FQNNGV, per germline. The CDR3 length is 14 residues. Trimming cost V 0 bases and J 7 bases, with 13 bases left between them. The CDR3 reads CASSLDVQGLEQYF. CDR3 DNA: TGTGCCAGCAGCTTAGATGTCCAGGGACTGGAGCAGTACTTC. Drawing the rest from reference TRBV11-2 and TRBJ2-7, the complete variable domain is EAGVAQSPRYKIIEKRQSVAFWCNPISGHATLYWYQQILGQGPKLLIQFQNNGVVDDSQLPKDRFSAERLKGVDSTLKIQPAKLEDSAVYLCASSLDVQGLEQYFGPGTRLTVT.

Comment on this clone: An end of the junction differs from the germline gene, which may be a read error. The J gene is TRBJ1-1, the V gene TRBV6-5; maybe TRBD1 (5 bases). The CDR3 loop spans 11 amino acids. In germline, CDR1 is MNHEY, CDR2 SVGAGI. The CDR3 nucleotides read TGTGCCAGCAGTTACGGGACTGAAACTTTCTTT. Translation gives CASSYGTETFF.

J is TRBJ2-5 and V is TRBV7-2, with 9 nucleotides matching TRBD2. The CDR3 consists of 16 residues. CDR1 and CDR2 from the germline V gene are SGHTA and FQGNSA. After removal of 2 bases from V and 1 base from J, the junction contained 5 bases not matched to a gene. DNA of the CDR3: TGTGCCAGCAGCTTAAACAGCGGGGGGATCCAAGAGACCCAGTACTTC. It is translated as CASSLNSGGIQETQYF.

This clone appeared a few times. The chain uses TRBV2 and TRBJ1-1; D not resolved. Germline values: CDR1 SNHLY, CDR2 FYNNEI. The CDR3 has 13 amino acids. The V gene lost 7 bases and the J gene lost 0 bases, with 9 bases spanning the gap. DNA for the CDR3: TGTGCCAGCATCACAGACATGAACACTGAAGCTTTCTTT. Translated: CASITDMNTEAFF.